This TCR beta chain was documented in a study of human T cells and chemical hapten exposure. Study context: While the approximately 24-week study was under way, patients received diphenylcyclopropenone on the scalp every week.

The time point denotes: patch test 3, about 24 weeks after DPC sensitization. Noted treatment: therapeutic diphenylcyclopropenone sensitization with weekly scalp DPC. Total RNA came from unfractionated whole blood. The donor pool consisted of alopecia patients aged 18 to 70 years, considered suitable for DPC. V lost 5 bases to trimming and J lost 1 base, with 5 bases between them. In germline, CDR1 is SQVTM, CDR2 ANQGSEA. The CDR3 sequence is 11 residues long. Separate cDNA molecules received unique molecular identifiers, which the library attached to them. One entry per CDR3 protein, called by TCRdb with MiXCR from the RACE reads. The repertoire holds over 35,000 distinct CDR3 sequences, with about 12% as singletons. This clonotype was observed at least ten times.

This chain connects TRBV29-1 to TRBJ2-5; D is ambiguous. The receptor's source is a woman aged 40 to 55 with alopecia areata. Some clones in this sample may be carry-over from other donors' samples. Material: whole blood, obtained in connection with sensitization to the hapten diphenylcyclopropenone (DPC). The CDR3 sequence is CSVRTQETQYF. The CDR3 coding sequence is TGCAGCGTTCGGACCCAAGAGACCCAGTACTTC.